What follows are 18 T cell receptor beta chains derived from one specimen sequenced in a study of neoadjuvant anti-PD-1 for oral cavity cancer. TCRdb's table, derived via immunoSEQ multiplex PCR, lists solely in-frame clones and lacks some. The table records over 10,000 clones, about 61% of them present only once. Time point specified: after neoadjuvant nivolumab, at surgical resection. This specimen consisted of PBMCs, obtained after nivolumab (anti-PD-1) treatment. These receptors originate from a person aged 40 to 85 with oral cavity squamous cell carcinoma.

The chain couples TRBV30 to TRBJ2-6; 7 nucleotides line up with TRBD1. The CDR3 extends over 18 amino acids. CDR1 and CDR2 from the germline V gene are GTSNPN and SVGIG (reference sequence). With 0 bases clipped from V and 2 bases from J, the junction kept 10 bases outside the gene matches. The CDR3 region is CAWSVRNRQGTGANVLTF. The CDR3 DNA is TGTGCCTGGAGTGTACGAAATCGACAGGGCACTGGGGCCAACGTCCTGACTTTC.

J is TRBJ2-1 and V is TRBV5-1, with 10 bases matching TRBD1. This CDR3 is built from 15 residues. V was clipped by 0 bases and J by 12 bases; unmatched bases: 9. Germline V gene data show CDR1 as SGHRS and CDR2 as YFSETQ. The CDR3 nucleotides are TGCGCCAGCAGCTTGGCCGGGACAGGGGCATTTGGGCAGTTCTTC. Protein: CASSLAGTGAFGQFF. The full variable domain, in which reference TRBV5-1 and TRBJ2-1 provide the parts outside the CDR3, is KAGVTQTPRYLIKTRGQQVTLSCSPISGHRSVSWYQQTPGQGLQFLFEYFSETQRNKGNFPGRFSGRQFSNSRSEMNVSTLELGDSALYLCASSLAGTGAFGQFFGPGTRLTVL.

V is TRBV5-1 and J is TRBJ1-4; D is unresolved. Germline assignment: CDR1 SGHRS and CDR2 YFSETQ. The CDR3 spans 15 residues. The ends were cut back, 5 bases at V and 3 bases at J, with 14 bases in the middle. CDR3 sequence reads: CASRVAEGSNEKLFF. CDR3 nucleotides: TGCGCCAGCAGAGTCGCCGAGGGTTCTAATGAAAAACTGTTTTTT.

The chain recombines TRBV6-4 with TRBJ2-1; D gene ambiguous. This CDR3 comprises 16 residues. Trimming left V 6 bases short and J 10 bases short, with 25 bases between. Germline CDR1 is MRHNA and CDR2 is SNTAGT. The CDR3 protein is CASSDPEPDGFREQFF. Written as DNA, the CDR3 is TGTGCCAGCAGCGATCCTGAGCCGGACGGTTTCAGGGAGCAGTTCTTC.

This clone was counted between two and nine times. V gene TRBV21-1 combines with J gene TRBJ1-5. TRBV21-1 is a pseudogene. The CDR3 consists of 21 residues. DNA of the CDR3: TGTGCCAGCAGCAAAAGTCTCCCACTAAGGGAGGGGACGCGCGGCAATCAGCCCCAGCATTTT. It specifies CASSKSLPLREGTRGNQPQHF.

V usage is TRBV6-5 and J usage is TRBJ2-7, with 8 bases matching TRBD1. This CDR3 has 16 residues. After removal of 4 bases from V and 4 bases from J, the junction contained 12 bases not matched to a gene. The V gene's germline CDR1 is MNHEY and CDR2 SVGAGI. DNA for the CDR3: TGTGCCAGCAGTTGGAATCAGGGGGCGCAGGTTTACGAGCAGTACTTC. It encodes CASSWNQGAQVYEQYF.

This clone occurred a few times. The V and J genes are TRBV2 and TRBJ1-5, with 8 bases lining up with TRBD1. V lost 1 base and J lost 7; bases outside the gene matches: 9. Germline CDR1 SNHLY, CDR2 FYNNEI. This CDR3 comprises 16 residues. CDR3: CASSEDAGGLGQPQHF. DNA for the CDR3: TGTGCCAGCAGTGAAGACGCAGGGGGCCTAGGGCAGCCCCAGCATTTT.

CDR3 residues: CASSVGGATSGALYNEQFF. CDR3 nucleotides: TGTGCCAGCAGCGTAGGGGGGGCGACTAGCGGGGCCCTCTACAATGAGCAGTTCTTC. The V call is TRBV9, the J call TRBJ2-1; 11 nucleotides line up with TRBD2. After removal of 0 bases from V and 3 bases from J, the junction contained 11 bases not matched to a gene. The CDR3 spans 19 residues. Germline CDR1 is SGDLS and CDR2 is YYNGEE. The full variable domain, rest sourced from reference TRBV9 and TRBJ2-1, is DSGVTQTPKHLITATGQRVTLRCSPRSGDLSVYWYQQSLDQGLQFLIQYYNGEERAKGNILERFSAQQFPDLHSELNLSSLELGDSALYFCASSVGGATSGALYNEQFFGPGTRLTVL.

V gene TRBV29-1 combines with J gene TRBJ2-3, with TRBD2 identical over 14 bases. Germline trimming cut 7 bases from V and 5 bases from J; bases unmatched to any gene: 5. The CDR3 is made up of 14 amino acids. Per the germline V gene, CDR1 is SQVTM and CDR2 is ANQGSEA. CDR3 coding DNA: TGCAGCGCTGCCGGGACTAGCGGGAGAGATACGCAGTATTTT. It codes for CSAAGTSGRDTQYF.

The CDR3 DNA sequence: TGTGCCAGCAGCACATGGACTAGCTTGAGCTACGAGCAGTACTTC. It is translated as CASSTWTSLSYEQYF. V is TRBV11-2 and J is TRBJ2-7; the match to TRBD2 covers 8 bases. This CDR3 spans 15 amino acids. After removal of 5 bases from V and 3 bases from J, the junction contained 9 bases not matched to a gene. CDR1 is SGHAT and CDR2 is FQNNGV in the germline V gene.

CDR3: CASSPRLAGVFNEQFF. For the CDR3, the DNA is TGTGCCAGCAGCCCCCGACTAGCGGGAGTCTTCAATGAGCAGTTCTTC. V gene TRBV11-2 combines with J gene TRBJ2-1, with 12 bases fitting TRBD2. Germline-derived CDR1 and CDR2 are SGHAT and FQNNGV. The CDR3 length is 16 residues. Trimming at V came to 5 bases and at J to 6 bases, leaving 8 bases not matched to a gene. Full variable domain (missing parts from reference TRBV11-2 and TRBJ2-1): EAGVAQSPRYKIIEKRQSVAFWCNPISGHATLYWYQQILGQGPKLLIQFQNNGVVDDSQLPKDRFSAERLKGVDSTLKIQPAKLEDSAVYLCASSPRLAGVFNEQFFGPGTRLTVL.

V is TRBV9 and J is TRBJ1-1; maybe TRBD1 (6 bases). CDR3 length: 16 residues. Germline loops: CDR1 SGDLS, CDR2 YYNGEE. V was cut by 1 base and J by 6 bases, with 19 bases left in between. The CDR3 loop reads CASSVRSQGPGAEAFF. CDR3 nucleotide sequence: TGTGCCAGCAGCGTAAGGTCCCAGGGGCCGGGCGCTGAAGCTTTCTTT.

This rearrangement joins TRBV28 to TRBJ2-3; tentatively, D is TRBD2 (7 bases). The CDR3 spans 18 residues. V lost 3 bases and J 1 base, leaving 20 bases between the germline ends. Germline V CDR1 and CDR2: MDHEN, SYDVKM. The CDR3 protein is CASSFTPKGGQGTDTQYF. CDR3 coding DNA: TGTGCCAGCAGTTTTACGCCCAAGGGGGGGCAAGGCACAGATACGCAGTATTTT.

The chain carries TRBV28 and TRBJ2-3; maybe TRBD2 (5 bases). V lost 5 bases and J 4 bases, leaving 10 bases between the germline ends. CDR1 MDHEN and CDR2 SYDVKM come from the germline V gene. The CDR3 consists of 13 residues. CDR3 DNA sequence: TGTGCCAGCAGTGACTCTAGCCCAGATACGCAGTATTTT. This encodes CASSDSSPDTQYF.

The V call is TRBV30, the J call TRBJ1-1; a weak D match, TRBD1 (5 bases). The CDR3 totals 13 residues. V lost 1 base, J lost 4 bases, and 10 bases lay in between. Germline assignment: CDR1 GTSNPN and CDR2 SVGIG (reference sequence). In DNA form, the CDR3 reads TGTGCCTGGAGTGATCAGGGAGGCACTGAAGCTTTCTTT. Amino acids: CAWSDQGGTEAFF.

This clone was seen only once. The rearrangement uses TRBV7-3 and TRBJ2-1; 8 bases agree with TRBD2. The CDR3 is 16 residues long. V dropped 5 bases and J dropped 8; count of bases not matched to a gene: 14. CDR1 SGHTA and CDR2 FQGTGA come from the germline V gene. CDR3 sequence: CASSPQPGLVVDEQFF. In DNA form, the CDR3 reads TGTGCCAGCAGCCCCCAACCGGGACTAGTGGTGGATGAGCAGTTCTTC.

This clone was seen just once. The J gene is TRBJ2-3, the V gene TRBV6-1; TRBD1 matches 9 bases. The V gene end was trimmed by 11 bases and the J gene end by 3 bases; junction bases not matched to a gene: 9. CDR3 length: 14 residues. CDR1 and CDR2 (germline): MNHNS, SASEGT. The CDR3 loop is CAGSRDRVTDTQYF. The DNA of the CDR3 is TGTGCCGGATCCCGGGACAGGGTAACAGATACGCAGTATTTT.

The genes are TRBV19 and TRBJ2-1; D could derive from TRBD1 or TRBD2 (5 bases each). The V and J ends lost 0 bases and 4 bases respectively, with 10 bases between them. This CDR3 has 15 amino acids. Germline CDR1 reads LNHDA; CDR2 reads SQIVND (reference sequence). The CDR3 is CASSIEMWGYNEQFF. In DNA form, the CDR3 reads TGTGCCAGTAGTATAGAAATGTGGGGGTACAATGAGCAGTTCTTC.